Listed below are T cell receptor beta chains from one sample, sequenced in a study of response to subunit inactivated influenza vaccine. Each CDR3 protein gets one entry after TCRdb re-called the RT-PCR reads with MiXCR. Seen here are about 800,000 distinct CDR3 sequences, 21% observed once, and the top ten hold 10% to 13%. Sequencing used PBMCs from blood, obtained 4 to 6 days after vaccination. These receptor sequences come from a man in his fifties or sixties who received an inactivated influenza vaccine. Both conserved end residues are part of each CDR3. Fields, in order: clone size, D gene, J gene, V gene, CDR3 DNA, CDR3 protein. D genes are given only for firm matches. Clone size is not always given. Where it is, it says once, few, many or a class for expanded clones.

clone size: -
D gene: -
J gene: TRBJ2-2
V gene: TRBV4-2
CDR3 DNA: TGTGCCAGCAGCCAAGATTACGGGCTAGCGTATACCGGGGAGCTGTTTTTT
CDR3 protein: CASSQDYGLAYTGELFF

clone size: -
D gene: TRBD2
J gene: TRBJ2-1
V gene: TRBV25-1
CDR3 DNA: TGTGCCAGCAGTATTTTGACTAGCGGGAGCTACAATGAGCAGTTCTTC
CDR3 protein: CASSILTSGSYNEQFF

clone size: few
D gene: TRBD1
J gene: TRBJ2-7
V gene: TRBV7-6
CDR3 DNA: TGTGCCAGCAGCTTAGCTTACGACAGGGCCTTCTCCTACGAGCAGTACTTC
CDR3 protein: CASSLAYDRAFSYEQYF

clone size: -
D gene: -
J gene: TRBJ2-5
V gene: TRBV25-1
CDR3 DNA: TGTGCCAGCGGGCGTGCGGGGCAAGAGACCCAGTACTTC
CDR3 protein: CASGRAGQETQYF

clone size: many
D gene: -
J gene: TRBJ2-1
V gene: TRBV18
CDR3 DNA: TGCGCCAGCAGCCCGGGAAGGAATGAGCAGTTCTTC
CDR3 protein: CASSPGRNEQFF

clone size: -
D gene: TRBD1
J gene: TRBJ2-7
V gene: TRBV9
CDR3 DNA: TGTGCCAGCAGTTGGGGACAGGATTCCTACGAGCAGTACTTC
CDR3 protein: CASSWGQDSYEQYF

clone size: -
D gene: -
J gene: TRBJ2-3
V gene: TRBV11-2
CDR3 DNA: TGTGCCAGCAGCTTAGTTTGGGAGGGGGCAGATACGCAGTATTTT
CDR3 protein: CASSLVWEGADTQYF

clone size: few
D gene: -
J gene: TRBJ1-1
V gene: TRBV7-9
CDR3 DNA: TGTGCCAGCACATCGCCGTCCGCGCGGGGCGAAGCTTTCTTT
CDR3 protein: CASTSPSARGEAFF

clone size: few
D gene: TRBD2
J gene: TRBJ2-1
V gene: TRBV7-2
CDR3 DNA: TGTGCCAGCAGCTTACCCCTAGCGGGTATTGTTGAGCAGTTCTTC
CDR3 protein: CASSLPLAGIVEQFF

clone size: -
D gene: TRBD1
J gene: TRBJ2-5
V gene: TRBV7-6
CDR3 DNA: TGTGCCAGCAGCTTAGGGGGGACAGCCTCGCAAGAGACCCAGTACTTC
CDR3 protein: CASSLGGTASQETQYF

clone size: few
D gene: TRBD1
J gene: TRBJ2-3
V gene: TRBV13
CDR3 DNA: TGTGCCAGCAGCACAAGGGGGCCCGCAGATACGCAGTATTTT
CDR3 protein: CASSTRGPADTQYF

clone size: few
D gene: -
J gene: TRBJ1-1
V gene: TRBV4-2
CDR3 DNA: TGTGCCAGCAGCAAATTGAACGGAGACACTGAAGCTTTCTTT
CDR3 protein: CASSKLNGDTEAFF